The rows below give T cell receptor beta chains drawn from one sample of a study of identical twins. From the 5' RACE reads, TCRdb called clonotypes with MiXCR, one entry per CDR3 protein. Among some 500,000 distinct CDR3 sequences listed, 9% to 10% were seen once. These data were also reused for a study on yellow fever vaccine responses in identical twins.

The sequencing sample was made of PBMCs. The receptors shown here come from a woman aged 18-29 years in good health. Both conserved end residues are part of each CDR3. Each record gives: CDR3 protein, D gene, V gene, J gene. D genes are given only for firm matches.

CDR3 protein: CSAKKGQGGLSEAFF; D gene: TRBD1; V gene: TRBV20-1; J gene: TRBJ1-1
CDR3 protein: CASGQGANYGYTF; D gene: TRBD1; V gene: TRBV28; J gene: TRBJ1-2
CDR3 protein: CATSDKGLGYEQYF; D gene: NA; V gene: TRBV24-1; J gene: TRBJ2-7
CDR3 protein: CASSSTRGSYEQYF; D gene: NA; V gene: TRBV4-2; J gene: TRBJ2-7
CDR3 protein: CASSLLPGTSGARETQYF; D gene: TRBD2; V gene: TRBV3-1; J gene: TRBJ2-5
CDR3 protein: CSAGLRNNEQFF; D gene: NA; V gene: TRBV20-1; J gene: TRBJ2-1
CDR3 protein: CATSGERGPSQFF; D gene: TRBD2; V gene: TRBV15; J gene: TRBJ2-1
CDR3 protein: CASSESGDTQYF; D gene: NA; V gene: TRBV25-1; J gene: TRBJ2-3
CDR3 protein: CASSPGTSGDTQYF; D gene: TRBD2; V gene: TRBV7-2; J gene: TRBJ2-3
CDR3 protein: CASSLPPERAPSITEAFF; D gene: NA; V gene: TRBV11-1; J gene: TRBJ1-1
CDR3 protein: CASSASSGSLGLYEQYF; D gene: TRBD2; V gene: TRBV7-8; J gene: TRBJ2-7
CDR3 protein: CASSLAGTRETQYF; D gene: NA; V gene: TRBV5-5; J gene: TRBJ2-5
CDR3 protein: CASTGQGRYEQYF; D gene: TRBD1; V gene: TRBV28; J gene: TRBJ2-7
CDR3 protein: CASSPLAGVPIYEQYF; D gene: TRBD2; V gene: TRBV4-3; J gene: TRBJ2-7
CDR3 protein: CASSQEAGVGNEQFF; D gene: NA; V gene: TRBV4-2; J gene: TRBJ2-1
CDR3 protein: CASSRGQGLYGYTF; D gene: NA; V gene: TRBV3-1; J gene: TRBJ1-2
CDR3 protein: CASSPGSFRGNEQFF; D gene: NA; V gene: TRBV18; J gene: TRBJ2-1
CDR3 protein: CASSQGDLAGAGANVLTF; D gene: TRBD2; V gene: TRBV4-3; J gene: TRBJ2-6
CDR3 protein: CASSLNWGSYNEQFF; D gene: NA; V gene: TRBV7-3; J gene: TRBJ2-1
CDR3 protein: CASTFAGGYEQYF; D gene: TRBD2; V gene: TRBV10-2; J gene: TRBJ2-7
CDR3 protein: CARKNRGLNEKLFF; D gene: TRBD1; V gene: TRBV5-1; J gene: TRBJ1-4
CDR3 protein: CASSLVIGPSGEQYF; D gene: NA; V gene: TRBV7-8; J gene: TRBJ2-7
CDR3 protein: CASSLRRLAATDTQYF; D gene: TRBD2; V gene: TRBV11-2; J gene: TRBJ2-3
CDR3 protein: CASRSSTGGNQETQYF; D gene: NA; V gene: TRBV28; J gene: TRBJ2-5
CDR3 protein: CSARDPSASSYEQYF; D gene: NA; V gene: TRBV20-1; J gene: TRBJ2-7
CDR3 protein: CASSGVDTQYF; D gene: NA; V gene: TRBV6-6; J gene: TRBJ2-3
CDR3 protein: CASGSKFLPSLSYNEQFF; D gene: NA; V gene: TRBV5-1; J gene: TRBJ2-1